The clone carrying this TCR beta chain was picked up a small number of times. These data belong to a study of CD8+ T cells in alopecia areata. RNA extraction and reverse transcription yielded cDNA as sequencing template. Using immunoSEQ multiplex PCR, the repertoire was profiled, and TCRdb retains in-frame clones only, with some absent. The repertoire includes 90,000 to 150,000 clones, roughly 60% of them detected once, and nearly 30% sits in the top ten. Regarding treatment: oral pan-JAK inhibitor, 5-10 mg twice daily. V was clipped by 5 bases and J by 2 bases, with 10 bases between them. This CDR3 spans 15 amino acids. In germline, CDR1 is SGHVS, CDR2 FQNEAQ.

The sequenced sample was CD8+ T cells sorted from blood, obtained at week 4, from a patient treated with tofacitinib. The V call is TRBV7-8, the J call TRBJ2-6; a possible D gene is TRBD2 (6 bases). The clonotype originates from a human donor with alopecia areata. The CDR3 spells CASSPGVTGANVLTF. The CDR3 DNA is TGTGCCAGCAGCCCGGGGGTAACTGGGGCCAACGTCCTGACTTTC.